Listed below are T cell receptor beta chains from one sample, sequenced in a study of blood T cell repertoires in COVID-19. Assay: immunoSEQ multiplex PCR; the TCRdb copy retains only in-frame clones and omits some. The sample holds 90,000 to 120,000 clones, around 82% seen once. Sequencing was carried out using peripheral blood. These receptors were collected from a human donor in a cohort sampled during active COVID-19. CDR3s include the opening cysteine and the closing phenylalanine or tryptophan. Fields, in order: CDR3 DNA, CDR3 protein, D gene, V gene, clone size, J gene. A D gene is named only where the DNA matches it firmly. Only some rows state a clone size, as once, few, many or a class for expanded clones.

TGTGCCAGCAGCTTAGACTACGCGGGAGGGCCCTCCAATGAGCAGTTCTTC	CASSLDYAGGPSNEQFF	TRBD2	TRBV7-9	.	TRBJ2-1
TGCGCCAGCAGCTCCATACAGTTCTCTGGGGCCAACGTCCTGACTTTC	CASSSIQFSGANVLTF	.	TRBV5-1	.	TRBJ2-6
TGTGCCACCAGTGATGGAGGGGTTTATGGCTACACCTTC	CATSDGGVYGYTF	.	TRBV24-1	.	TRBJ1-2
TGTGCCAGCAGTGACTCGGGACAGGGGGTTAGTGGCTACACCTTC	CASSDSGQGVSGYTF	TRBD1	TRBV6-4	.	TRBJ1-2
TGTGCCACCAGTGAAGGACAGGGGGCAAGAAATGAGCAGTTCTTC	CATSEGQGARNEQFF	TRBD1	TRBV24-1	.	TRBJ2-1
TGTGCCAGCAGCTTGGTACCCAGGCCAGGGGGTACGGGGGAGCTGTTTTTT	CASSLVPRPGGTGELFF	TRBD1	TRBV5-7	.	TRBJ2-2
TGTGCCAGCAGCCCGACTAGCGGAGCCTACGAGCAGTACTTC	CASSPTSGAYEQYF	TRBD2	TRBV6-5	.	TRBJ2-7
TGTGCCAGCAGCCCCCTTAATACCGGGGAGCTGTTTTTT	CASSPLNTGELFF	.	TRBV7-3	.	TRBJ2-2
TGTGCCAGCAGTCGGACTAGCGGGGCTTCCTACAATGAGCAGTTCTTC	CASSRTSGASYNEQFF	TRBD2	TRBV2	.	TRBJ2-1
TGTGCCAGCAGCCCGTTAGCGGGAGTTAATGAGCAGTTCTTC	CASSPLAGVNEQFF	TRBD2	TRBV14	.	TRBJ2-1
TGTGCCATCAGTGTATTTACAGGGGAGAACACTGAAGCTTTCTTT	CAISVFTGENTEAFF	TRBD1	TRBV10-3	.	TRBJ1-1
TGTGCCAGCAGTTACTCGAGGTGGCGGGGCACCGGGGAGCTGTTTTTT	CASSYSRWRGTGELFF	.	TRBV6-2/TRBV6-3	few	TRBJ2-2
TGTGCCACCGGGGGGAGTAACTCCTACGAGCAGTACTTC	CATGGSNSYEQYF	.	TRBV24-1	many	TRBJ2-7
TGTGCCAGCAGCCAAGTAGGGGCCATTACACGAGAGCAGTTCTTC	CASSQVGAITREQFF	.	TRBV3-1/TRBV3-2	.	TRBJ2-1
TGTGCCACCAGCAGAGATCTCGGGAATCAGCCCCAGCATTTT	CATSRDLGNQPQHF	.	TRBV15	.	TRBJ1-5
TGTGCCAGTAGTGGACAGGGAACGGGCAATCAGCCCCAGCATTTT	CASSGQGTGNQPQHF	TRBD1	TRBV19	.	TRBJ1-5
TGTGCCATCAGTGAGTCTGCGGGAGGGTCGAGCACAGATACGCAGTATTTT	CAISESAGGSSTDTQYF	TRBD2	TRBV10-3	.	TRBJ2-3
TGTGCCAGCGGAAAACAGGAAAATCAGCCCCAGCATTTT	CASGKQENQPQHF	.	TRBV7-6	.	TRBJ1-5
TGTGCCAGCAGACCACCTACAGGGCACTCTCGCACTGAAGCTTTCTTT	CASRPPTGHSRTEAFF	.	TRBV28	.	TRBJ1-1
TGTGCCAGCAGCTCCGGGGGAGCGGGAGGACCCACAAACATTCAGTACTTC	CASSSGGAGGPTNIQYF	.	TRBV12-1	.	TRBJ2-4
TGTGCCAGCACCACTGGCGGGACAGCCTATGGTGATAGCTACACCTTC	CASTTGGTAYGDSYTF	TRBD1	TRBV28	.	TRBJ1-2
TGTGCCAGCAGCAGTGGACTTTACAATGAGCAGTTCTTC	CASSSGLYNEQFF	.	TRBV7-6	.	TRBJ2-1
TGTGCCAGCAGCTTAACCACAGGGGGCAGGACCGATGGCTACACCTTC	CASSLTTGGRTDGYTF	TRBD1	TRBV9	.	TRBJ1-2
TGTGCCAGCAGTCCTACAGGGGGAGAGACCCAGTACTTC	CASSPTGGETQYF	TRBD1	TRBV9	.	TRBJ2-5
TGTGCCAGCAGCTTACAGGGAAGCAATCAGCCCCAGCATTTT	CASSLQGSNQPQHF	.	TRBV7-9	.	TRBJ1-5
TGTGCCAGCTCACCGGCAGATAGCAATCAGCCCCAGCATTTT	CASSPADSNQPQHF	.	TRBV18	many	TRBJ1-5
TGTGCCAGCAGGACAGGGGAGGTCGGCAATCAGCCCCAGCATTTT	CASRTGEVGNQPQHF	TRBD1	TRBV28	.	TRBJ1-5
TGCGCCAGCAGCTTGGGAGGGGGCTCCTACAATGAGCAGTTCTTC	CASSLGGGSYNEQFF	.	TRBV5-1	.	TRBJ2-1
TGTGCCAGCCTCCCCTCGGGAGGAAATCAGCCCCAGCATTTT	CASLPSGGNQPQHF	.	TRBV28	.	TRBJ1-5
TGTGCCAGCAGCTCGACAGGGGGTAATGGAAACACCATATATTTT	CASSSTGGNGNTIYF	TRBD1	TRBV7-2	.	TRBJ1-3
TGTGCCAGCAGCTTATTTACTAGCGGGAGAGATACGCAGTATTTT	CASSLFTSGRDTQYF	TRBD2	TRBV7-9	few	TRBJ2-3
TGTGCCAGCAGCCAGGAACGGCGGGAAGAGACCCAGTACTTC	CASSQERREETQYF	.	TRBV4-2	.	TRBJ2-5
TGTGCCACCAGCGCAGAGGCTTTCAACTATGGCTACACCTTC	CATSAEAFNYGYTF	.	TRBV15	.	TRBJ1-2
TGTGCCAGCAGTTTTTCGGGAGCGGGAACCTCGAGGACCGGGGAGCTGTTTTTT	CASSFSGAGTSRTGELFF	TRBD2	TRBV28	.	TRBJ2-2
TGTGCCACCAGTGCTAGAGAGACCCAGTACTTC	CATSARETQYF	.	TRBV24-1	.	TRBJ2-5
TGTGCCAGCAGGACTCGGACTAGCGGGAGAGAGACCCAGTACTTC	CASRTRTSGRETQYF	TRBD2	TRBV2	.	TRBJ2-5
TGTGCCAGCAGTCCCACCCGGGGACTTCTCAATGAGCAGTTCTTC	CASSPTRGLLNEQFF	.	TRBV25-1	.	TRBJ2-1
TGTGCCAGCAGTTTTTCGGGAGGGCCGCAGACCCAGTACTTC	CASSFSGGPQTQYF	TRBD2	TRBV27	.	TRBJ2-5
TGTGCCAGCAGCCCTTGGACGGGAAAAGCTTTCTTT	CASSPWTGKAFF	.	TRBV7-9	once	TRBJ1-1
TGTGCCAGCAGCGCCGGGACAGCGTTCTCTGGAAACACCATATATTTT	CASSAGTAFSGNTIYF	TRBD1	TRBV7-8	.	TRBJ1-3
TGTGCCAGCAGCTTGCTCGGGGCTGGAAACACCATATATTTT	CASSLLGAGNTIYF	.	TRBV5-4	once	TRBJ1-3
TGTGCCACCAGTGATTTGCGTACAGGTGGCTACACCTTC	CATSDLRTGGYTF	.	TRBV24-1	.	TRBJ1-2
TGTGCCAGCAGCCAGATATCAGGGGCAACTAATGAAAAACTGTTTTTT	CASSQISGATNEKLFF	.	TRBV7-2	once	TRBJ1-4
TGTGCCAGCAGCGTAACTAGCGGTCGCACAGATACGCAGTATTTT	CASSVTSGRTDTQYF	TRBD2	TRBV7-2	few	TRBJ2-3
TGTGCCAGCAGTTCTGAGGGGACAGGGGTCTACGAGCAGTACTTC	CASSSEGTGVYEQYF	TRBD1	TRBV28	.	TRBJ2-7
TGTGCCATCAGTGAGGGACAGGGGGCTCTTGGCTACACCTTC	CAISEGQGALGYTF	TRBD1	TRBV10-3	.	TRBJ1-2
TGCGCCAGCAGCTTAGGTACAGGGGGTTACAATGAGCAGTTCTTC	CASSLGTGGYNEQFF	TRBD1	TRBV5-1	.	TRBJ2-1
TGTGCCAGCAGCCCGGTGGGGGGAAATGAGCAGTTCTTC	CASSPVGGNEQFF	.	TRBV5-6	.	TRBJ2-1
TGTGCCAGCAGCTTATATAGCGGGGTCGACAATGAGCAGTTCTTC	CASSLYSGVDNEQFF	TRBD2	TRBV7-3	.	TRBJ2-1
TGCGCCAGCAGCTCACTAGCGGGAGGAAACACCGGGGAGCTGTTTTTT	CASSSLAGGNTGELFF	TRBD2	TRBV5-1	.	TRBJ2-2
TGTGCCAGCAGCGAAGCGGGACACCTCTATGGCTACACCTTC	CASSEAGHLYGYTF	.	TRBV2	.	TRBJ1-2
TGCGCCAGCAGCTCCTCCCGGGACAGGGGCAACAATGAGCAGTTCTTC	CASSSSRDRGNNEQFF	TRBD1	TRBV5-1	.	TRBJ2-1
TGTGCCAGCAGCTCTAGCGGGGGAAGCACAGATACGCAGTATTTT	CASSSSGGSTDTQYF	TRBD2	TRBV3-1/TRBV3-2	.	TRBJ2-3
TGTGCCAGCAGCCAAGTGGTCTACCTGGGGGGCAATGAGCAGTTCTTC	CASSQVVYLGGNEQFF	.	TRBV4-2	.	TRBJ2-1
TGCGCCAGCAGCTTGGGGATCGGCGGGAGCCACGATGAGCAGTTCTTC	CASSLGIGGSHDEQFF	TRBD2	TRBV5-1	.	TRBJ2-1